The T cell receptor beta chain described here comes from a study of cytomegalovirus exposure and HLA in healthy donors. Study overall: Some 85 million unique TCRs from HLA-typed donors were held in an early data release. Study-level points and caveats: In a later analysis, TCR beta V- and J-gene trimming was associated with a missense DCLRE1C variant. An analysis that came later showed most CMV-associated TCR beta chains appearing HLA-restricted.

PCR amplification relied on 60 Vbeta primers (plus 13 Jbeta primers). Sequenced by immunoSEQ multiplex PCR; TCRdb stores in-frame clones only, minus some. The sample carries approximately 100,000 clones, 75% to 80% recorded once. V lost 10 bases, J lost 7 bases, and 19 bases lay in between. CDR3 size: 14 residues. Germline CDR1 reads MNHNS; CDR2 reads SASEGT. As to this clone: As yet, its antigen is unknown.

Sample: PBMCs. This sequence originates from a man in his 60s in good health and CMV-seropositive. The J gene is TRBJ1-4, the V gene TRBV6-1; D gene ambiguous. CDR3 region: CATFYSLSGEKLFF. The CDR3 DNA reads TGTGCCACCTTTTACTCCCTAAGCGGTGAAAAACTGTTTTTT.